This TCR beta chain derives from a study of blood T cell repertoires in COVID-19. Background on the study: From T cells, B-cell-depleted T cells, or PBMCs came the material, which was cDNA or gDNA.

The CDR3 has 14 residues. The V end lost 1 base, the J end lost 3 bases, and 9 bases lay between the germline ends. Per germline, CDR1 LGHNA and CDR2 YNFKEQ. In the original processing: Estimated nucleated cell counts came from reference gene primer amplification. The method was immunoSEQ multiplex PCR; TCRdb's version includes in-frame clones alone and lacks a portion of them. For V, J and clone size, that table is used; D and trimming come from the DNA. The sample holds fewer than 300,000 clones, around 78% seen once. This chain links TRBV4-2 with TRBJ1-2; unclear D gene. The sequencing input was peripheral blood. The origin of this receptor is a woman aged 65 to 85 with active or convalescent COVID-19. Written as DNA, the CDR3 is TGTGCCAGCAGCCAAGTAGCGGCAGACTATGGCTACACCTTC. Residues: CASSQVAADYGYTF.